Presented here are 19 T cell receptor beta chains from one specimen sequenced in a study of regulatory T cells in long-lasting Graves disease. Both iRepertoire HTBI primers and Arm-PCR of CDR3 regions were used to build the TCR beta libraries. TCRdb independently ran MiXCR on the multiplex PCR reads; one entry per CDR3 protein. The sample carries 350,000 to 400,000 distinct CDR3 sequences, about 16% recorded once. Regarding time point: newly diagnosed GD, antithyroid drugs for less than 3 months. PBMCs were the source of the RNA used for TCR sequencing. In addition, the sample was reused for a study of T cells in Graves' hyperthyroidism and ophthalmopathy.

Source: peripheral blood mononuclear cells (PBMCs), taken at new diagnosis, from a patient treated with antithyroid drugs. These receptors were taken from a woman between 18 and 29 years old with Graves disease.

In this sample, this clonotype turned up a few times. The chain recombines TRBV6-5 with TRBJ2-7; 14 nucleotides match TRBD2. V dropped 0 bases and J dropped 0; count of bases not matched to a gene: 4. Looked up from germline, CDR1 is MNHEY and CDR2 is SVGAGI. The CDR3 length is 18 residues. The CDR3 is CASSYSTSGRVNSYEQYF. CDR3 DNA sequence: TGTGCCAGCAGTTACTCGACTAGCGGGAGGGTGAACTCCTACGAGCAGTACTTC.

This sequence joins TRBV4-1 and TRBJ1-4; possibly TRBD1 for D (6 bases). This CDR3 is 14 amino acids long. The V gene's germline CDR1 is MGHRA and CDR2 YSYEKL. V dropped 5 bases and J dropped 5 bases, with 12 bases sitting between them. This CDR3 is CASSITRGNEKLFF. CDR3 nucleotides: TGCGCCAGCAGCATCACAAGGGGGAATGAAAAACTGTTTTTT.

Turning to this clonotype: Just one base apart from a much larger clone, this may be a read error. The DNA of the CDR3 is TGTGCCAGCAGCTTAACCCCGGGGAGGGACAATGAGCAGTACTTC. Translated, it gives CASSLTPGRDNEQYF. The chain links TRBV7-3 to TRBJ2-7, with TRBD2 as a possible D gene (7 bases). The germline V gene encodes CDR1 SGHTA and CDR2 FQGTGA. V lost 0 bases to trimming and J lost 7 bases, with 16 bases between them. This CDR3 spans 15 amino acids.

The chain recombines TRBV7-6 with TRBJ1-4; 10 positions agree with TRBD1. The V segment lost 0 bases and the J segment 0 bases; nucleotides outside the gene matches: 4. The CDR3 has 18 residues. From germline, CDR1 is SGHVS and CDR2 FNYEAQ. CDR3 protein: CASSLAWDRGATNEKLFF. In DNA, the CDR3 is TGTGCCAGCAGCTTAGCGTGGGACAGGGGAGCAACTAATGAAAAACTGTTTTTT.

This rearrangement joins TRBV7-9 to TRBJ1-4; D not certain. Germline V CDR1 and CDR2: SEHNR, FQNEAQ (reference sequence). This CDR3 has 16 residues. Between the trimmed V and J ends, which lost 5 bases and 2 bases, there was a span of 15 bases. CDR3 amino acids: CASSQGSDFTNEKLFF. For the CDR3, the DNA is TGTGCCAGCAGCCAAGGGTCCGACTTCACTAATGAAAAACTGTTTTTT.

This clonotype has a count of ten or more. The chain recombines TRBV5-1 with TRBJ2-3, with D maybe TRBD2 (5 bases). Trimming took 0 bases from V and 3 from J, leaving 14 bases between them. CDR1 and CDR2 (germline): SGHRS, YFSETQ. CDR3 length: 16 amino acids. In nucleotides, the CDR3 is TGCGCCAGCAGCTTGGCCCCGGGATACCCAACAGATACGCAGTATTTT. It yields the protein CASSLAPGYPTDTQYF.

This clonotype showed up many times. The V gene is TRBV18, the J gene TRBJ2-3, with 10 bases matching TRBD2. This CDR3 has 16 amino acids. The trim removed 1 base at V and 4 bases at J, leaving 5 bases unmatched. CDR1 KGHSH and CDR2 LQKENI come from the germline V gene. This CDR3 is CASSPLTSGVSDTQYF. In nucleotides, the CDR3 is TGTGCCAGCTCACCACTTACTAGCGGGGTGTCAGATACGCAGTATTTT.

V and J are TRBV15 and TRBJ2-2, with D perhaps assigned TRBD1 or TRBD2 (6 bases each). The CDR3 covers 17 residues. The germline V gene encodes CDR1 LNHNV and CDR2 YYDKDF (reference sequence). V lost 4 bases, J lost 4 bases, and 19 bases lay in between. The CDR3 spells CATSKVSGGSGTGELFF. The CDR3 DNA reads TGTGCCACCAGCAAGGTGTCCGGGGGCTCGGGCACCGGGGAGCTGTTTTTT. Complete variable domain (other parts from reference TRBV15 and TRBJ2-2): DAMVIQNPRYQVTQFGKPVTLSCSQTLNHNVMYWYQQKSSQAPKLLFHYYDKDFNNEADTPDNFQSRRPNTSFCFLDIRSPGLGDTAMYLCATSKVSGGSGTGELFFGEGSRLTVL.

This chain links TRBV15 with TRBJ1-1, with a tentative D call TRBD1 (6 bases). Germline V gene data show CDR1 as LNHNV and CDR2 as YYDKDF (reference sequence). Trimming removed 0 bases at V and 10 bases at J, with 12 bases between. The CDR3 is 13 amino acids. As DNA, the CDR3 is TGTGCCACCAGCAGAGAGACGAGGGGGGTAGCTTTCTTT. It specifies CATSRETRGVAFF.

The chain uses TRBV5-4 and TRBJ2-1, with D maybe TRBD1 (7 bases). With 4 bases removed from V and 2 bases from J, the gap between germline ends came to 13 bases. This CDR3 is 15 amino acids long. The germline CDR1 and CDR2 sequences are SGHNT and YYREEE (reference sequence). CDR3 amino acids: CASSQEGAAYNEQFF. CDR3 sequence (DNA): TGTGCCAGCAGCCAGGAGGGGGCGGCCTACAATGAGCAGTTCTTC.

The chain links TRBV28 to TRBJ2-7, with 7 positions matching TRBD1. CDR1 is MDHEN, CDR2 SYDVKM, per germline. This CDR3 has 17 amino acids. The trim removed 3 bases at V and 0 bases at J, leaving 11 bases unmatched. CDR3 coding DNA: TGTGCCAGCAGTTTCGTGCAGGGGACAGTAAGCTCCTACGAGCAGTACTTC. It translates to CASSFVQGTVSSYEQYF.

Points on this clonotype: Given a much more abundant clone one base away, this may be a read error. J is TRBJ2-1 and V is TRBV6-1, with 8 bases matching TRBD2. J gave up 7 bases and V 10 bases, and 18 bases lay outside the gene matches. This CDR3 has 16 amino acids. Germline V gene lookup returns CDR1 MNHNS and CDR2 SASEGT. The CDR3 protein is CATMPRGGAGENEQFF. CDR3 nucleotides: TGTGCCACCATGCCCCGGGGGGGGGCCGGAGAAAATGAGCAGTTCTTC.

This clonotype was counted ten times or more. V and J are TRBV11-2 and TRBJ1-4; TRBD1 is a possible D gene (5 bases). V lost 3 bases and J 8 bases, leaving 16 bases between the germline ends. The CDR3 has 15 residues. Germline CDR1 and CDR2: SGHAT and FQNNGV. This chain's CDR3 is CASSFSSGTDEKLFF. CDR3 coding DNA: TGTGCCAGCAGCTTCAGTTCCGGGACGGACGAAAAACTGTTTTTT.

This clonotype came up many times. The J gene is TRBJ1-1, the V gene TRBV30, with 8 bases lining up with TRBD1. V dropped 7 bases and J dropped 3; count of bases not matched to a gene: 7. The germline V gene encodes CDR1 GTSNPN and CDR2 SVGIG (reference sequence). This CDR3 contains 13 residues. DNA for the CDR3: TGTGCCTCCACAGGGGGTCGGGACACTGAAGCTTTCTTT. Translation gives CASTGGRDTEAFF.

There are many counts of this clonotype. This sequence joins TRBV5-1 and TRBJ2-3; TRBD1 agrees at 7 bases. The V and J ends lost 0 bases and 4 bases, in that order; junction bases with no gene match: 5. Germline loops: CDR1 SGHRS, CDR2 YFSETQ. This CDR3 has 15 residues. In nucleotides, the CDR3 is TGCGCCAGCAGCTTGGAGTTAGGGGGCGCAGATACGCAGTATTTT. It specifies CASSLELGGADTQYF.

Note on this clonotype: A much larger clonotype is one base distant, so this may be a read error. The rearrangement joins TRBV11-1 to TRBJ1-1, with TRBD1 identical over 8 bases. Germline V lookup: CDR1 SGHAT, CDR2 FQDESV (reference sequence). This CDR3 has 17 amino acids. The CDR3 region is CASSLPGWTAGGTEGFF. For the CDR3, the DNA is TGTGCCAGCAGCCTCCCCGGGTGGACCGCAGGGGGCACTGAAGGTTTCTTT. The full variable domain, completed using reference TRBV11-1 and TRBJ1-1, is EAEVAQSPRYKITEKSQAVAFWCDPISGHATLYWYRQILGQGPELLVQFQDESVVDDSQLPKDRFSAERLKGVDSTLKIQPAELGDSAMYLCASSLPGWTAGGTEGFFGQGTRLTVV.

This clonotype appeared a few times. V is TRBV27 and J is TRBJ2-7; unclear D gene. Germline V gene sequence: CDR1 MNHEY, CDR2 SMNVEV (reference sequence). The CDR3 is 11 amino acids. V lost 8 bases and J lost 0, with 5 bases in between. The CDR3 DNA reads TGTGCCAGCGGTAGCTCCTACGAGCAGTACTTC. Encoded protein: CASGSSYEQYF.

This clonotype was observed at least ten times. The rearrangement uses TRBV6-5 and TRBJ1-2, with unresolved D. This CDR3 has 13 residues. Germline CDR1 MNHEY, CDR2 SVGAGI. V was pared by 4 bases and J by 8 bases, with 14 bases between. CDR3 protein: CASSWTLMQGYTF. The CDR3 DNA reads TGTGCCAGCAGTTGGACCCTCATGCAGGGCTACACCTTC.

This clonotype has a handful of counts. The chain recombines TRBV10-3 with TRBJ2-7, with D hard to call. V shed 8 bases and J shed 3 bases, with 14 bases lying between them. Germline V gene data show CDR1 as ENHRY and CDR2 as SYGVKD. The CDR3 sequence is 13 residues long. The chain's CDR3 is CAISSTANYEQYF. CDR3 DNA sequence: TGTGCCATCTCGTCGACGGCAAACTACGAGCAGTACTTC.